The 5 T cell receptor beta chains below all came from one sample that was sequenced in a study of blood T cell repertoires in COVID-19. The protocol was immunoSEQ multiplex PCR, while the TCRdb copy is restricted to in-frame clones and leaves out a portion. Of roughly 78,000 clones in the sample, roughly 80% are singletons; the top ten hold around a sixth. Sequences were obtained from peripheral blood. These TCRs come from a woman at least 80 years old with acute or convalescent COVID-19.

The chain joins TRBV7-2 to TRBJ1-2, with a possible D match to TRBD1 (6 bases). The germline gives CDR1 SGHTA, CDR2 FQGNSA. Trimming cost V 2 bases and J 2 bases, with 15 bases left between them. This CDR3 region has 16 residues. In nucleotides, the CDR3 is TGTGCCAGCAGCTTAAACGGACAGCGACTCAACTATGGCTACACCTTC. It is translated as CASSLNGQRLNYGYTF.

This chain uses TRBV5-4 with TRBJ1-2; perhaps TRBD1 as D (5 bases). The ends were cut back, 0 bases at V and 0 bases at J, with 6 bases in the middle. The CDR3 length is 14 residues. Germline values: CDR1 SGHNT, CDR2 YYREEE (reference sequence). CDR3 residues: CASSLETANYGYTF. CDR3 nucleotides: TGTGCCAGCAGCTTGGAGACAGCTAACTATGGCTACACCTTC. Based on the CDR3 plus reference TRBV5-4 and TRBJ1-2, the full variable domain is ETGVTQSPTHLIKTRGQQVTLRCSSQSGHNTVSWYQQALGQGPQFIFQYYREEENGRGNFPPRFSGLQFPNYSSELNVNALELDDSALYLCASSLETANYGYTFGSGTRLTVV.

The genes are TRBV27 and TRBJ1-2; 7 positions agree with TRBD1. Per germline, CDR1 MNHEY and CDR2 SMNVEV (reference sequence). Unmatched junction bases numbered 14, after V lost 6 bases and J lost 4 bases. The CDR3 has 16 residues. The CDR3, as DNA: TGTGCCAGCAGCCACGTTCTGACACAGGGGTCCTATGGCTACACCTTC. Protein sequence: CASSHVLTQGSYGYTF.

The chain has TRBV10-2 and TRBJ2-3; 7 positions agree with TRBD1. The CDR3 is 14 amino acids. Germline lookup yields CDR1 WSHSY and CDR2 SAAADI. Trimming removed 6 bases from V and 1 base from J; junction bases left unmatched: 4. The CDR3 region has the DNA TGCGCCAGCAGGCAGGGGGTCGGCACAGATACGCAGTATTTT. This encodes CASRQGVGTDTQYF.

The V gene is TRBV2, the J gene TRBJ1-2; D call uncertain. Trimming shortened V by 5 bases and J by 2 bases, and 12 bases separated the two germline ends. Germline CDR1 and CDR2: SNHLY and FYNNEI. There are 14 residues in the CDR3. In nucleotides, the CDR3 is TGTGCCAGCAGTTCGATTGCTACCAACTATGGCTACACCTTC. As protein: CASSSIATNYGYTF.